This is a list of T cell receptor beta chains from one sample in a study of T-cell reconstitution after alpha-beta-depleted transplantation in children. TCRdb re-analysed the PCR reads in MiXCR, keeping a single row per CDR3 protein. The data hold 480,000 or so distinct CDR3 sequences, with about 11% observed a single time. The specimen comprised PBMCs, sampled before TCRalphabeta/CD19-depleted stem cell transplant. These TCRs come from a child aged 2 to 10 with inherited bone marrow failure, due to receive a stem cell transplant. CDR3s leave out the opening cysteine and the closing phenylalanine or tryptophan. The order of the fields is V gene, clone size, J gene, CDR3 protein. Size tells how often a clone was seen (once, few, many) or the class of an expanded clone, and some rows leave it out.

TRBV25-1,many,TRBJ2-3,ATGGVLAGVSDTQY
TRBV7-8,many,TRBJ2-3,ASSLAPRRGATDTQY
TRBV15,many,TRBJ2-3,ATSTEEVTSTDTQY
TRBV20-1,many,TRBJ2-4,SASRTGGGNIQY
TRBV7-4,once,TRBJ2-5,ASSLIQGVGETQY
TRBV6-2/TRBV6-3,-,TRBJ2-1,ASSYGIGGGQF
TRBV29-1,many,TRBJ2-1,SVGGGSPVDEQF
TRBV28,-,TRBJ1-3,ASSLGGAVGNTIY
TRBV7-8,few,TRBJ1-3,ASSSGILEWGSSGNTIY
TRBV5-5,few,TRBJ2-1,ASRPGQGINEQF
TRBV4-3,many,TRBJ2-1,ASSQDGQGARNEQF
TRBV3-1,many,TRBJ2-1,ASSQVRTGYNEQF
TRBV20-1,many,TRBJ2-1,SANRDTFNQQF
TRBV10-3,-,TRBJ2-1,AISESTGREQF
TRBV4-3,many,TRBJ2-3,ASSQFATFTDTQY
TRBV27,many,TRBJ1-2,ASRPGTATGYT
TRBV18,many,TRBJ1-5,ASSTGFSNQPQH
TRBV20-1,many,TRBJ2-7,SARAMGRPKYYEQY
TRBV12-3/TRBV12-4,many,TRBJ2-7,ATKREGSYEQY
TRBV18,-,TRBJ2-7,ASSGTGGAGYEQY
TRBV29-1,many,TRBJ1-2,SVLKTDGYT
TRBV12-3/TRBV12-4,many,TRBJ2-3,ASSFVGGQGAEDTQY
TRBV10-3,many,TRBJ1-1,AISEFGGTGREAF
TRBV2,few,TRBJ2-3,ATYRDRTEDTQY
TRBV28,many,TRBJ2-2,ASSSLTGLSTGELF
TRBV2,-,TRBJ1-6,ASSDGIRGTLH
TRBV24-1,many,TRBJ2-5,ATSDYRDQETQY
TRBV4-2,many,TRBJ1-2,ASSQDPESDGYT
TRBV27,many,TRBJ2-7,ASSLWPAYEQY
TRBV5-1,many,TRBJ1-2,ASSLEAGGTVRGYT
TRBV4-2,-,TRBJ2-3,ASSQDNPGSADTQY
TRBV24-1,few,TRBJ2-2,ATQKGQGDTGELF
TRBV19,-,TRBJ2-3,ASSNHAGGGTDTQY
TRBV19,-,TRBJ2-5,ASSDRWLARETQY
TRBV19,many,TRBJ2-6,ASSASRPSGANVLT